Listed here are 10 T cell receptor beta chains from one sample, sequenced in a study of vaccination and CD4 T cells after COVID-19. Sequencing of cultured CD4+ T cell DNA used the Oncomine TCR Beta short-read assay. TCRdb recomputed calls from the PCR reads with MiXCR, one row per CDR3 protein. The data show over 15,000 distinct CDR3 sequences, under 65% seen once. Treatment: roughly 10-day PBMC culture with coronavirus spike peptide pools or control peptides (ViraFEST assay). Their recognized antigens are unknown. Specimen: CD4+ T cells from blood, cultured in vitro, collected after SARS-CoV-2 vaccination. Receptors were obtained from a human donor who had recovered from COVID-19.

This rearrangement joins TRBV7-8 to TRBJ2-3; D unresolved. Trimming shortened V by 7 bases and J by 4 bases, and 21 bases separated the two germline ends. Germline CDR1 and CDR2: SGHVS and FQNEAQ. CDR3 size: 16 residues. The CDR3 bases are TGTGCCAGCAAAACTGCAGCGCGACTTGGGCCAGATACGCAGTATTTT. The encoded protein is CASKTAARLGPDTQYF.

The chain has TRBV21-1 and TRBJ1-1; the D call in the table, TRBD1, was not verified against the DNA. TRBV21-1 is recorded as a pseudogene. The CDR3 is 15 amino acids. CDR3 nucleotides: TGTGCCAGCAGAGAATCAGGGGGGATAGTAACTGAAGCTTTCTTT. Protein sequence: CASRESGGIVTEAFF.

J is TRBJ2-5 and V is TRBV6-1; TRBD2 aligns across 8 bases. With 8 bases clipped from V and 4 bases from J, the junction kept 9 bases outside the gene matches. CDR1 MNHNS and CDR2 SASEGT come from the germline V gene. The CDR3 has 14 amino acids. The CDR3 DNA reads TGTGCCAGCGGGCGGGGGGCCGCCCGAGAGACCCAGTACTTC. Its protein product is CASGRGAARETQYF.

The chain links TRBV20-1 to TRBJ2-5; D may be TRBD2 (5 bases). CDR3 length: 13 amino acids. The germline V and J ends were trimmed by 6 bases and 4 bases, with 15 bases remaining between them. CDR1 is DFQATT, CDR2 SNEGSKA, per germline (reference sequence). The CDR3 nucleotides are TGCAGTGCAAAGAACGGGGTTGGAGAGACCCAGTACTTC. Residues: CSAKNGVGETQYF.

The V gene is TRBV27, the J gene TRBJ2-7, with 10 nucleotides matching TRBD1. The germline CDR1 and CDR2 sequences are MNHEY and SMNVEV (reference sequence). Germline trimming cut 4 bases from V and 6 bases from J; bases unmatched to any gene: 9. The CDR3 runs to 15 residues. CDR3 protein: CASSSGQGMSSEQYF. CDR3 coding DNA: TGTGCCAGCAGTTCGGGACAGGGGATGAGCTCCGAGCAGTACTTC.

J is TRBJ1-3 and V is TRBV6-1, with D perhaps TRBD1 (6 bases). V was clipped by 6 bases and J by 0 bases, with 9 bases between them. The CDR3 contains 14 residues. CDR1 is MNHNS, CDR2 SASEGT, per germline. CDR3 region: CASRRGGSGNTIYF. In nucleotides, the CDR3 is TGTGCCAGCAGGAGAGGGGGCTCTGGAAACACCATATATTTT.

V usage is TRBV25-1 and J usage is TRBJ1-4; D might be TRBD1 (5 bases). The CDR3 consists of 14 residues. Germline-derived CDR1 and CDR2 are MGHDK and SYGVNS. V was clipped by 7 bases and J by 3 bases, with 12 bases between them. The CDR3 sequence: CASTGDGPNEKLFF. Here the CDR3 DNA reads TGTGCCAGCACCGGGGACGGTCCTAATGAAAAACTGTTTTTT.

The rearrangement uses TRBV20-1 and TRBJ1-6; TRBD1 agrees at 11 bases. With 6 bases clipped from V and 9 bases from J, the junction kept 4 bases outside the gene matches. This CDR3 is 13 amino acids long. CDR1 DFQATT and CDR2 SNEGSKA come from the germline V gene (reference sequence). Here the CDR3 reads CSAVGQGVSPLHF. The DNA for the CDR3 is TGCAGTGCCGTGGGACAGGGGGTTTCACCCCTCCACTTT.

CDR3 nucleotides: TGCAGCGTTGGGCTGGGCCTAGGAGAGCAGTACTTC. It encodes CSVGLGLGEQYF. This chain connects TRBV29-1 to TRBJ2-7; D is unclear. V was cut by 4 bases and J by 7 bases, with 14 bases left in between. Per the germline V gene, CDR1 is SQVTM and CDR2 is ANQGSEA. The CDR3 has 12 amino acids.

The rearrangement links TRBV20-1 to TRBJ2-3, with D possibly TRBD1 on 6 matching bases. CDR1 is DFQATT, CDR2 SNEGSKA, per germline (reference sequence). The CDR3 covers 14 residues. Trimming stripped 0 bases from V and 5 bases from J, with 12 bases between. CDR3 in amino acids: CSARDDRRRDTQYF. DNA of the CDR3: TGCAGTGCTAGAGATGACAGGCGGAGAGATACGCAGTATTTT.